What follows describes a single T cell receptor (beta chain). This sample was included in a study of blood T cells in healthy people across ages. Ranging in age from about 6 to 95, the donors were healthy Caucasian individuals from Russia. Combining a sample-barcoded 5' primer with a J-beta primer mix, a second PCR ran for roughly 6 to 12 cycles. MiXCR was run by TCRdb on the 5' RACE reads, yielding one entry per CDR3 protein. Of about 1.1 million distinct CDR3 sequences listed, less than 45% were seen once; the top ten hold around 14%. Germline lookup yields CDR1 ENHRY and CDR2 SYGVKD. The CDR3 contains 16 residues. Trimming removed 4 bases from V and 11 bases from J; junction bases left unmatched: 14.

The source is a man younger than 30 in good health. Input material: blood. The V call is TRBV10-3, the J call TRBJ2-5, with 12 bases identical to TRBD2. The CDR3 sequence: CAISGTSGGHVDEQYF. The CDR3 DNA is TGTGCCATCAGTGGAACTAGCGGGGGGCACGTCGATGAGCAGTACTTC.